Listed below are T cell receptor beta chains from one sample, sequenced in a study of memory B cells and T cells in multiple sclerosis. Assay used: immunoSEQ multiplex PCR; TCRdb lists only in-frame clones, some missing. The top ten clones hold approximately 2.6% of a sample with 25,000 to 35,000 clones, about 83% of them seen once. Their antigen targets remain unknown. Sequencing used PBMCs from blood kept in culture. The receptors were sampled from a human donor with multiple sclerosis. Each CDR3 is given with its conserved first and last residue. The D gene is left open where the match is weak. Where a row states a size, it is once, few, many or the class of an expanded clone; other rows omit it.

j_gene: TRBJ2-2; abundance: NA; d_gene: TRBD1; len: 15; v_gene: TRBV5-4; CDR3nt: TGTGCCAGCAGCTTGGCCGGGCAGGGGGCCGGGGAGCTGTTTTTT; CDR3aa: CASSLAGQGAGELFF
j_gene: TRBJ2-1; abundance: NA; d_gene: TRBD2; len: 15; v_gene: TRBV28; CDR3nt: TGTGCCAGCAGTCTGACTAGCGGGAGGGCCTGGGAGCAGTTCTTC; CDR3aa: CASSLTSGRAWEQFF
j_gene: TRBJ1-2; abundance: NA; d_gene: TRBD1; len: 14; v_gene: TRBV11-2; CDR3nt: TGTGCCAGCAGCTTAGGAGGGGGCGACTATGGCTACACCTTC; CDR3aa: CASSLGGGDYGYTF
j_gene: TRBJ1-3; abundance: NA; d_gene: NA; len: 15; v_gene: TRBV5-1; CDR3nt: TGCGCCAGCAGCTTGGATACGATATCTGGAAACACCATATATTTT; CDR3aa: CASSLDTISGNTIYF
j_gene: TRBJ2-1; abundance: NA; d_gene: TRBD2; len: 15; v_gene: TRBV5-6; CDR3nt: TGTGCCAGCAGCTTGTTAGCAGCGGGGCACAATGAGCAGTTCTTC; CDR3aa: CASSLLAAGHNEQFF
j_gene: TRBJ2-3; abundance: NA; d_gene: NA; len: 15; v_gene: TRBV29-1; CDR3nt: TGCAGCGTTGAACGGGGGCGTTCTAGCACAGATACGCAGTATTTT; CDR3aa: CSVERGRSSTDTQYF
j_gene: TRBJ2-7; abundance: NA; d_gene: NA; len: 16; v_gene: TRBV28; CDR3nt: TGTGCCAGCAGTCCCCCTGATAGGGGATCGACCTACGAGCAGTACTTC; CDR3aa: CASSPPDRGSTYEQYF
j_gene: TRBJ1-1; abundance: NA; d_gene: NA; len: 12; v_gene: TRBV14; CDR3nt: TGTGCCAGCAGCCTACCTACCGCGGCAGCTTTCTTT; CDR3aa: CASSLPTAAAFF
j_gene: TRBJ1-2; abundance: NA; d_gene: TRBD1; len: 16; v_gene: TRBV6-5; CDR3nt: TGTGCCAGCAGTTACTTAGGGGGCCCTAACAACTATGGCTACACCTTC; CDR3aa: CASSYLGGPNNYGYTF
j_gene: TRBJ2-7; abundance: NA; d_gene: TRBD1; len: 15; v_gene: TRBV5-4; CDR3nt: TGTGCCAGCAGCCTGGAGGGACAGGGGTCCTACGAGCAGTACTTC; CDR3aa: CASSLEGQGSYEQYF
j_gene: TRBJ1-3; abundance: NA; d_gene: TRBD1; len: 14; v_gene: TRBV5-4; CDR3nt: TGTGCCAGCAGCCCAGACAGGGCTGGAAACACCATATATTTT; CDR3aa: CASSPDRAGNTIYF
j_gene: TRBJ1-4; abundance: NA; d_gene: NA; len: 14; v_gene: TRBV6-5; CDR3nt: TGTGCCAGCAGTTACGGAGGTCGTAGTGAAAAACTGTTTTTT; CDR3aa: CASSYGGRSEKLFF
j_gene: TRBJ1-4; abundance: NA; d_gene: NA; len: 15; v_gene: TRBV11-2; CDR3nt: TGTGCCAGCAGCTTCCAGGGACACCAAAATGAAAAACTGTTTTTT; CDR3aa: CASSFQGHQNEKLFF
j_gene: TRBJ1-5; abundance: few; d_gene: NA; len: 13; v_gene: TRBV28; CDR3nt: TGTGCCAGCAGTTTAGAAAATAGACAGCCCCAGCATTTT; CDR3aa: CASSLENRQPQHF
j_gene: TRBJ1-1; abundance: NA; d_gene: TRBD1; len: 13; v_gene: TRBV5-1; CDR3nt: TGCGCCAGCACCGGCAGGGGGGCGGCTGAAGCTTTCTTT; CDR3aa: CASTGRGAAEAFF
j_gene: TRBJ2-7; abundance: NA; d_gene: NA; len: 14; v_gene: TRBV9; CDR3nt: TGTGCCAGCAGCGTAGGCCCTAGCAGATACGAGCAGTACTTC; CDR3aa: CASSVGPSRYEQYF
j_gene: TRBJ1-2; abundance: NA; d_gene: NA; len: 16; v_gene: TRBV30; CDR3nt: TGTGCCTGGAGTCAACGGGGAGGGAGGCGAAACTATGGCTACACCTTC; CDR3aa: CAWSQRGGRRNYGYTF
j_gene: TRBJ1-6; abundance: NA; d_gene: TRBD1; len: 16; v_gene: TRBV19; CDR3nt: TGTGCCAGTAGACCATTACAGGGGGTCTATAATTCACCCCTCCACTTT; CDR3aa: CASRPLQGVYNSPLHF
j_gene: TRBJ2-7; abundance: NA; d_gene: TRBD2; len: 15; v_gene: TRBV27; CDR3nt: TGTGCCAGCAGTTTTTTGAGCGGGGGACCCTACGAGCAGTACTTC; CDR3aa: CASSFLSGGPYEQYF
j_gene: TRBJ2-2; abundance: NA; d_gene: TRBD2; len: 16; v_gene: TRBV7-3; CDR3nt: TGTGCCAGCAGCTTGCGACTAGCGGGAGGGCCCGGGGAGCTGTTTTTT; CDR3aa: CASSLRLAGGPGELFF
j_gene: TRBJ2-7; abundance: NA; d_gene: NA; len: 13; v_gene: TRBV19; CDR3nt: TGTGCCAGTAGTCCCGGACCCAACTACGAGCAGTACTTC; CDR3aa: CASSPGPNYEQYF
j_gene: TRBJ2-1; abundance: NA; d_gene: NA; len: 14; v_gene: TRBV10-3; CDR3nt: TGTGCCATCAGGGGGTCTAGCTCCTACAATGAGCAGTTCTTC; CDR3aa: CAIRGSSSYNEQFF
j_gene: TRBJ2-3; abundance: NA; d_gene: NA; len: 14; v_gene: TRBV4-1; CDR3nt: TGCGCCAGCAGCGAACCCCGAATACGGGATACGCAGTATTTT; CDR3aa: CASSEPRIRDTQYF
j_gene: TRBJ2-7; abundance: few; d_gene: TRBD1; len: 14; v_gene: TRBV11-2; CDR3nt: TGTGCCAGCAGCCTAGGACAGGGCTACTACGAGCAGTACTTC; CDR3aa: CASSLGQGYYEQYF
j_gene: TRBJ1-6; abundance: once; d_gene: TRBD1; len: 18; v_gene: TRBV19; CDR3nt: TGTGCCAGTAGTATACTCAACCATGGGACAGGGAGAAATTCACCCCTCCACTTT; CDR3aa: CASSILNHGTGRNSPLHF